This T cell receptor beta chain was sequenced for a study of T cells after yellow fever vaccination. TCRdb re-called the 5' RACE reads through MiXCR, storing one row per CDR3 protein. The sample comprises 240,000 or so distinct CDR3 sequences, 6.9% of which are singletons, and about 0.9% rests with the top ten. V was trimmed by 1 base and J by 0 bases, leaving 13 bases between them. This CDR3 is built from 16 residues. CDR1 DFQATT and CDR2 SNEGSKA come from the germline V gene (reference sequence). The V gene is TRBV20-1, the J gene TRBJ1-3; weak D call: TRBD1 (5 bases). Sequencing used CD4+ T cells sorted from PBMCs, obtained 15 days after the yellow fever booster vaccination. The source is a man under 40 who received the YFV17D yellow fever vaccine. The CDR3 protein is CSARVGGEGSGNTIYF. As DNA, the CDR3 is TGCAGTGCTAGAGTGGGGGGGGAAGGCTCTGGAAACACCATATATTTT.